Listed below are T cell receptor beta chains from one sample, sequenced in a study of shared clonotypes between healthy human individuals. Profiling relied on immunoSEQ multiplex PCR, and the TCRdb table lists in-frame clones only, not all of them. The data show about 340,000 clones, over 70% seen once. Material: memory CD4+ T cells sorted from blood. These receptors all stem from a man aged 25-45 years in good health. Each CDR3 is given with its conserved first and last residue.

V gene,J gene,CDR3 protein
TRBV19,TRBJ2-1,CASSGRQGPYNEQFF
TRBV6-1,TRBJ2-7,CASRQGPVNEQYF
TRBV27,TRBJ2-5,CASSLTSGSPQTQYF
TRBV7-9,TRBJ2-3,CASSFSGTRSTDTQYF
TRBV5-4,TRBJ2-3,CASSIGTGWADTQYF
TRBV28,TRBJ1-2,CASSPLGTDLYALQGYTF
TRBV18,TRBJ2-6,CASSTPAGANVLTF
TRBV18,TRBJ2-1,CASSPSSGNMGNEQFF
TRBV6-1,TRBJ2-1,CASSPGLADPNEQFF
TRBV5-8,TRBJ2-1,CASSGGSAVYNEQFF
TRBV5-1,TRBJ2-1,CASSLGPRTGSNEQFF
TRBV7-9,TRBJ1-2,CASSFFPSYGYTF
TRBV7-5,TRBJ1-2,CVRSGDLDYGYTF
TRBV5-5,TRBJ2-6,CASTRGGGTGANVLTF
TRBV11-2,TRBJ2-3,CASSPRQGYSTDTQYF
TRBV29-1,TRBJ2-3,CSVVLAGRRDTQYF
TRBV9,TRBJ2-7,CASSVDSTLRSYEQYF
TRBV28,TRBJ1-4,CASNAGGTTNEKLFF
TRBV7-7,TRBJ2-7,CASSPGTYYEQYF
TRBV19,TRBJ2-5,CASSSRYQETQYF
TRBV7-8,TRBJ2-7,CASSLGSGSLLYEQYF
TRBV7-3,TRBJ2-7,CASSSGSEQYF
TRBV5-1,TRBJ1-1,CASSLDHSNTEAFF
TRBV9,TRBJ2-5,CASSSGLAGSETQYF
TRBV9,TRBJ2-3,CASSVLGAPTDTQYF
TRBV18,TRBJ2-2,CASSPIRGGNTGELFF
TRBV28,TRBJ1-2,CASSLRVGGFYGYTF
TRBV5-5,TRBJ2-7,CASRLGSVGGEQYF
TRBV5-1,TRBJ2-7,CASSPGQGAHEQYF
TRBV5-5,TRBJ1-1,CASSRARSQEAFF
TRBV19,TRBJ2-7,CASSIDSRYEQYF
TRBV5-4,TRBJ2-5,CASSSGQTKETQYF
TRBV27,TRBJ1-1,CASSSPRVPITEAFF
TRBV18,TRBJ2-3,CASSPLGDTQYF
TRBV10-3,TRBJ2-2,CAIDPGTGGEAGELFF
TRBV10-2,TRBJ2-5,CASIGLAGAKTQYF
TRBV7-9,TRBJ1-1,CASSPWGGTEAFF
TRBV9,TRBJ2-3,CASSVVGIPDTQYF
TRBV11-2,TRBJ1-1,CASSLAQDAEAFF
TRBV6-6,TRBJ1-5,CASIGGDGQPQHF
TRBV11-2,TRBJ1-1,CASSRGAGLDTEAFF
TRBV5-6,TRBJ1-1,CASSPPDKYTEAFF
TRBV7-9,TRBJ1-5,CASSHPPGQGGINQPQHF
TRBV6-1,TRBJ1-1,CARREVGGGTEAFF
TRBV10-1,TRBJ1-2,CASSEVRTTGYTF
TRBV18,TRBJ1-5,CASSPGGGQPQHF
TRBV25-1,TRBJ2-5,CASEEHASGSETQYF
TRBV9,TRBJ2-3,CASSVARGLRTDTQYF
TRBV7-8,NA,CASSPLAVYEQYF
TRBV2,TRBJ2-5,CASSGQDKGTQYF
TRBV5-4,TRBJ2-3,CASSPGLPRSTQYF
TRBV25-1,TRBJ2-5,CASSVGDGRAETQYF
TRBV11-3,TRBJ2-3,CASSSSGKGTDTQYF
TRBV2,TRBJ2-5,CASSPGTGIQETQYF
TRBV7-8,TRBJ1-5,CASSLVGAGVNQPQHF